This T cell receptor beta chain was documented in a study of shared clonotypes between healthy human individuals. The study's findings and limits: Some clonotypes were shared by all four sorted-subset donors, while others were not shared. The non-shared ones had lower generation probabilities than the shared ones.

Assay: immunoSEQ multiplex PCR; the TCRdb copy retains only in-frame clones and omits some. Of fewer than 850,000 clones listed, roughly 88% are singletons. The CDR3 contains 14 residues. V shed 5 bases and J shed 5 bases, with 16 bases lying between them. Germline assignment: CDR1 SGHNT and CDR2 YENEEA. With respect to this clone: Its antigen is as yet unknown.

This chain joins TRBV11-3 and TRBJ2-7, with D perhaps TRBD1 or TRBD2 (5 bases each). This sequence originates from a man aged 18 to 29 in good health. Some clones in this sample may be carry-over from other donors' samples. The sample was memory CD8+ T cells from PBMCs. This sample's subset: CD45RO+ cells pooled with CCR7-negative TemRA cells. This chain's CDR3 is CASSAGWDAHEQYF. CDR3 nucleotide sequence: TGTGCCAGCAGCGCCGGGTGGGACGCCCACGAGCAGTACTTC.